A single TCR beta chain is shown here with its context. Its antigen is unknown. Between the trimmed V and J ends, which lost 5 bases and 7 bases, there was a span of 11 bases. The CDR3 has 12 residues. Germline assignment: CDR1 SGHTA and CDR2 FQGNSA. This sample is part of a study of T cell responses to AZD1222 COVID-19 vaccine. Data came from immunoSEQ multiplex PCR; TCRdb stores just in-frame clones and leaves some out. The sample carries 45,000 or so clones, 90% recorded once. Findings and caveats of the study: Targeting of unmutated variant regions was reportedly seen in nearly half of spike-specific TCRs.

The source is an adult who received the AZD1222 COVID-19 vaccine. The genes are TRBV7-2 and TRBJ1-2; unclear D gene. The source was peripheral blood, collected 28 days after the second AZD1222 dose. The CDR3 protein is CASSPIQRGYTF. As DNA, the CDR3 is TGTGCCAGCAGCCCAATACAGCGTGGCTACACCTTC. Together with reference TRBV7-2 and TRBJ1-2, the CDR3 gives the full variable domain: GAGVSQSPSNKVTEKGKDVELRCDPISGHTALYWYRQSLGQGLEFLIYFQGNSAPDKSGLPSDRFSAERTGGSVSTLTIQRTQQEDSAVYLCASSPIQRGYTFGSGTRLTVV.